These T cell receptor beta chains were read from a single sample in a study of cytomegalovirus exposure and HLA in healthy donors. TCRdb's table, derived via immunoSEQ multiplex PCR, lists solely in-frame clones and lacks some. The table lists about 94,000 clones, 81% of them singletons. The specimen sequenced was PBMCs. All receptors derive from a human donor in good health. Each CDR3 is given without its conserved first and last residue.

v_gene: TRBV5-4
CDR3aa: ASSLAGVDYNSPLH

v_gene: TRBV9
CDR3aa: ASSPQGLADEQF

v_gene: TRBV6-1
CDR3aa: ASSEPGGDTEAF

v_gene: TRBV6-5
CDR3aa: ASSRQGGDQPQH

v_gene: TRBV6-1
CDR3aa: ASSEDGRGWDTQY

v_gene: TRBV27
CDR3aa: ASSPRGSNYEQY

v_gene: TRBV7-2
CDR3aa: ASRARRANEKLF

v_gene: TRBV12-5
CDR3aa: ASGTSEGYEQY

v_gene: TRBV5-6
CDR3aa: ASTPGFGQAHYEQY

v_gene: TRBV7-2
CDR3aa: ASRDDRVGGYT

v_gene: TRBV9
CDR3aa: ASSVAVAGLQETQY

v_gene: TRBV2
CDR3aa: ASRAANGRGKETQY

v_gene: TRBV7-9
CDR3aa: ASSLHAGGYGYT

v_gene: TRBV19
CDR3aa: ASSPTGMNSGRAPSSYNEQF

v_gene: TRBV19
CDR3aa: ASSDLRRTDTQY

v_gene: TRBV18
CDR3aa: ASSPVGLGTDTQY

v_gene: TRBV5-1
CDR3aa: ASSLAQGKGNTGELF

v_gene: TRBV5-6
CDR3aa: ASSKPGQGIGGANVLT

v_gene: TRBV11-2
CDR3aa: ASSAPGQGSYGYT

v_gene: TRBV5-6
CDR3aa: ASTYPSGGLYEQY

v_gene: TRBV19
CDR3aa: ASSIAGQAGDQPQH

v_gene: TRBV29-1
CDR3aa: SAPVNNEQF

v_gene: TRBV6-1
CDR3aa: ASSDPLVRTDTQY

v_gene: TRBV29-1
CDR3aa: SVLTAYEQY

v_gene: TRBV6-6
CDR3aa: ASSPGDRPYEQY

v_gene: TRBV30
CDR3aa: AWSVRRGGLYNEQF

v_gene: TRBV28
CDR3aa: ASSFQGYTDTQY

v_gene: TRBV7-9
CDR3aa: ASSYLGEQY

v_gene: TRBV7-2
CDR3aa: ASSSYREIYGYT

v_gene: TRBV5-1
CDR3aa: ASSRGQGPTNEKLF

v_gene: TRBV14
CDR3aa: ASSQVLLAGGYNEQF

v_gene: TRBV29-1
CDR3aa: SVERPQGYQPQH

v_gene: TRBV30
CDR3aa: ASPGSEQF

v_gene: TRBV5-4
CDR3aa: ASSLAGGFNEQF

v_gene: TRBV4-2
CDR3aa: ASSQGKGQGSSEQY

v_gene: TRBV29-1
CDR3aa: SVREGAGTGELF

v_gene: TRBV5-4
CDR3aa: ASSWELSGNEQF

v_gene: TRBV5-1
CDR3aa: ASRAPGTGVKLF

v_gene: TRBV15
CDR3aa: ATSTRTGGGREKLF

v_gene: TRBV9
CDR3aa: ASSAQTTGGVIYGYT

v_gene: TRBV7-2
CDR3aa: ASSIDRGGNQPQH

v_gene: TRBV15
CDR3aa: ATSRDLSPDYEQY

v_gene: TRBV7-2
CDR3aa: ASSLAGVSGYT

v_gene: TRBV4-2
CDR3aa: ASSQDTSGRYEQY

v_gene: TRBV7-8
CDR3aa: ASSPRGWREGGDTQY

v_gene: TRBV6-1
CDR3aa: ASHQGGRGPQH

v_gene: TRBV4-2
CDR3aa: ASSQGQGISGANVLT

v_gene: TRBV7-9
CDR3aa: ASSSGRAPSTDTQY

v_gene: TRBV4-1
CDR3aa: ASSQGLAASTDTQY

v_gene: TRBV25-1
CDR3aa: ASSESDRVTDTQY

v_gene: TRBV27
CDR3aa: ASRLAASYEQY

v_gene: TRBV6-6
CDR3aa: ASSRQGGAEAF

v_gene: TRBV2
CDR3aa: ASSEQPVVEGNTIY